This TCR beta chain is drawn from a study of radiotherapy plus CTLA-4 blockade in lung cancer. Background on the study: Objective responses were observed in 15% to 20% of patients, and disease control was achieved by about 30%.

This CDR3 is 15 amino acids long. Looked up from germline, CDR1 is MNHNS and CDR2 is SASEGT. Receiving focal radiation plus CTLA-4 blockade with ipilimumab were patients who had chemo-refractory metastatic non-small-cell lung cancer. With regard to this clone: Antigen: not known. At one of its ends the junction is not consistent with the germline gene, which may arise from a read error.

Study findings and constraints: Some TCR clones had been derived from tumors. These clones expanded in peripheral blood after radiotherapy plus ipilimumab. Among reported predictors of response, early blood T cell clone dynamics with interferon-beta performed best.

The protocol was immunoSEQ multiplex PCR, while the TCRdb copy is restricted to in-frame clones and leaves out a portion. The table has about 98,000 clones, more than 75% seen once. This TCR derives from a human donor with non-small cell lung cancer who had a partial response to radiotherapy plus ipilimumab. Here the sequenced sample was peripheral blood, taken from a patient treated with radiotherapy plus ipilimumab. The chain recombines TRBV6-1 with TRBJ2-2, with D possibly being TRBD2 (5 bases). CDR3 loop: CTSSVVGSYEEELFF. For the CDR3, the DNA is TGTACCAGCAGTGTCGTGGGGAGTTATGAAGAGGAGCTGTTTTTT.